One and the same sample provided the 25 T cell receptor beta chains below, sequenced in a study of human T cells and chemical hapten exposure. Time point: pre-sensitization, week 0. Specified treatment: therapeutic diphenylcyclopropenone sensitization with weekly scalp DPC. TCRdb re-analysed the RACE reads in MiXCR, keeping a single row per CDR3 protein. Among roughly 110,000 distinct CDR3 sequences listed, 10% to 15% were seen once. Specimen: whole blood, collected in connection with sensitization to the hapten diphenylcyclopropenone (DPC). These receptors were obtained from a woman aged 45-60 years with alopecia areata. Some clones in this sample may be carry-over from other donors' samples.

The sample holds many counts of this clonotype. The chain joins TRBV7-9 to TRBJ2-3, with unresolved D. Germline V gene lookup returns CDR1 SEHNR and CDR2 FQNEAQ (reference sequence). The CDR3 runs to 13 residues. Trimming stripped 1 base from V and 6 bases from J, with 8 bases between. CDR3 bases: TGTGCCAGCAGCTTAGTCATCTCGGATACGCAGTATTTT. This translates into CASSLVISDTQYF.

This clonotype was found a few times. This rearrangement joins TRBV6-5 to TRBJ1-1, with D possibly matching TRBD1 (5 bases). The CDR3 consists of 15 residues. Germline loops: CDR1 MNHEY, CDR2 SVGAGI. V was cut by 0 bases and J by 4 bases, with 12 bases left in between. The CDR3 coding sequence is TGTGCCAGCAGTTACTCGTACGGGGGTGGCACTGAAGCTTTCTTT. Its protein product is CASSYSYGGGTEAFF.

V is TRBV7-9 and J is TRBJ2-1; 8 bases agree with TRBD2. CDR1 SEHNR and CDR2 FQNEAQ come from the germline V gene (reference sequence). This CDR3 contains 14 residues. Trimming cost V 5 bases and J 6 bases; bases outside gene matches: 6. The CDR3 DNA is TGTGCCAGCAGCAATGAAGCGGGGGTCAATGAGCAGTTCTTC. This translates into CASSNEAGVNEQFF.

This clonotype was seen ten or more times. The chain recombines TRBV4-3 with TRBJ1-5; D gene uncertain. CDR3 size: 14 residues. Trimming took 0 bases from V and 7 from J, leaving 10 bases between them. CDR1 LGHNA and CDR2 YSLEER come from the germline V gene. The CDR3 region is CASSQEPSGQPQHF. The CDR3 DNA sequence: TGCGCCAGCAGCCAAGAGCCCTCGGGGCAGCCCCAGCATTTT.

V usage is TRBV19 and J usage is TRBJ2-1; 7 nucleotides align to TRBD2. Per the germline V gene, CDR1 is LNHDA and CDR2 is SQIVND (reference sequence). The CDR3 contains 16 residues. Trimming at V came to 5 bases and at J to 2 bases, leaving 9 bases not matched to a gene. CDR3 residues: CASSWDYGATYNEQFF. In nucleotides, the CDR3 is TGTGCCAGTAGTTGGGACTACGGGGCAACCTACAATGAGCAGTTCTTC.

This clonotype was counted between two and nine times. This sequence joins TRBV28 and TRBJ2-7; D ambiguous. CDR1 and CDR2 from the germline V gene are MDHEN and SYDVKM. V lost 7 bases and J 6 bases, leaving 10 bases between the germline ends. This CDR3 is 11 amino acids long. The DNA for the CDR3 is TGTGCCAGCACATCAGCGATCGAGCAGTACTTC. It codes for CASTSAIEQYF.

This clonotype has just a few counts. The chain employs TRBV20-1 and TRBJ1-4; D may be TRBD1 (6 bases). The V end lost 2 bases, the J end lost 8 bases, and 15 bases lay between the germline ends. The CDR3 totals 14 residues. Germline CDR1 and CDR2: DFQATT and SNEGSKA (reference sequence). CDR3 residues: CSARRQAGGEKLFF. The CDR3 nucleotides read TGCAGTGCTAGAAGACAGGCCGGAGGGGAAAAACTGTTTTTT.

The chain combines TRBV3-1 with TRBJ2-2; D perhaps matches TRBD1 (6 bases). The ends were cut back, 4 bases at V and 0 bases at J, with 12 bases in the middle. The CDR3 spans 16 residues. CDR1 and CDR2 (germline): LGHDT, YNNKEL (reference sequence). CDR3 nucleotide sequence: TGTGCCAGCAGCCGTGACAGGCCTACGAACACCGGGGAGCTGTTTTTT. It is translated as CASSRDRPTNTGELFF.

This clonotype was seen a handful of times. The genes are TRBV2 and TRBJ2-4, with D possibly being TRBD1 (5 bases). CDR1 is SNHLY and CDR2 is FYNNEI in the germline V gene. This CDR3 region has 15 residues. Deletions cut 7 bases from V and 0 bases from J, with 13 bases between. In nucleotides, the CDR3 is TGTGCCAGCACTGGACATCAACTAGCCAAAAACATTCAGTACTTC. Amino acid sequence: CASTGHQLAKNIQYF.

This clonotype was observed a handful of times. The genes are TRBV7-2 and TRBJ2-5; D might be TRBD2 (6 bases). Germline-derived CDR1 and CDR2 are SGHTA and FQGNSA. CDR3 length: 16 amino acids. V dropped 5 bases and J dropped 1 base, with 17 bases sitting between them. DNA of the CDR3: TGTGCCAGCAGCACCGTTGCGGGAACCTTCCAAGAGACCCAGTACTTC. It codes for CASSTVAGTFQETQYF.

This chain uses TRBV19 with TRBJ2-3; 8 nucleotides align to TRBD2. Germline V gene data show CDR1 as LNHDA and CDR2 as SQIVND (reference sequence). V dropped 0 bases and J dropped 3; count of bases not matched to a gene: 11. The CDR3 sequence is 18 residues long. In DNA form, the CDR3 reads TGTGCCAGTAGTATAGAGGGCCCAGCGGGAGACAGAACAGATACGCAGTATTTT. Translated: CASSIEGPAGDRTDTQYF.

This clonotype came up many times. This chain links TRBV18 with TRBJ1-2; D is unresolved. CDR3 length: 15 residues. The germline gives CDR1 KGHSH, CDR2 LQKENI. V lost 3 bases and J lost 2, with 13 bases in between. Written as DNA, the CDR3 is TGTGCCAGCTCACCCGCTGGAGGTCAGAACTATGGCTACACCTTC. Amino acid sequence: CASSPAGGQNYGYTF.

This clonotype was observed a handful of times. The chain combines TRBV10-2 with TRBJ2-1; 11 bases agree with TRBD2. J gave up 2 bases and V 6 bases, and 3 bases lay outside the gene matches. The CDR3 covers 15 residues. Germline V gene lookup returns CDR1 WSHSY and CDR2 SAAADI. The CDR3 reads CASRTSGGPYNEQFF. CDR3 nucleotide sequence: TGCGCCAGCAGAACTAGCGGGGGTCCCTACAATGAGCAGTTCTTC.

The table lists this clonotype with many counts. V and J are TRBV5-4 and TRBJ2-2; perhaps TRBD2 as D (6 bases). In germline, CDR1 is SGHNT, CDR2 YYREEE (reference sequence). V was clipped by 1 base and J by 5 bases, with 12 bases between them. The CDR3 sequence is 15 residues long. DNA of the CDR3: TGTGCCAGCAGCTTGACAGGTGCGGGGACCGGGGAGCTGTTTTTT. It is translated as CASSLTGAGTGELFF.

This rearrangement joins TRBV28 to TRBJ1-5; maybe TRBD1 (6 bases). Deletions cut 6 bases from V and 3 bases from J, with 12 bases between. This CDR3 spans 14 amino acids. From germline, CDR1 is MDHEN and CDR2 SYDVKM. The CDR3 sequence is CASRIGTNNQPQHF. As DNA, the CDR3 is TGTGCCAGCAGGATCGGGACAAACAATCAGCCCCAGCATTTT.

This clonotype appeared a few times. The chain joins TRBV9 to TRBJ2-7, with D hard to call. This CDR3 is built from 13 residues. The V end lost 0 bases, the J end lost 7 bases, and 11 bases lay between the germline ends. Germline V lookup: CDR1 SGDLS, CDR2 YYNGEE. The CDR3 loop reads CASSVGLMGEQYF. In DNA form, the CDR3 reads TGTGCCAGCAGCGTAGGGTTGATGGGGGAGCAGTACTTC.

The V and J genes are TRBV24-1 and TRBJ2-6; either TRBD1 or TRBD2 may fit D (5 bases each). Between the trimmed V and J ends, which lost 9 bases and 1 base, there was a span of 6 bases. The germline CDR1 and CDR2 sequences are KGHDR and SFDVKD. This CDR3 region has 13 residues. CDR3 bases: TGTGCCACCGAGGGGTCTGGGGCCAACGTCCTGACTTTC. Amino acids: CATEGSGANVLTF.

This clonotype occurred a few times. V and J are TRBV5-6 and TRBJ1-1, with D unclear. Germline assignment: CDR1 SGHDT and CDR2 YYEEEE. The V and J ends lost 2 bases and 0 bases respectively, with 8 bases between them. The CDR3 sequence is 14 residues long. CDR3 sequence: CASSFLRLNTEAFF. CDR3 nucleotide sequence: TGTGCCAGCAGCTTTCTCAGGTTGAACACTGAAGCTTTCTTT.

The chain is built from TRBV5-1 and TRBJ2-6; D gene uncertain. V was clipped by 5 bases and J by 2 bases, with 11 bases between them. CDR3 length: 15 residues. Germline V gene data show CDR1 as SGHRS and CDR2 as YFSETQ. The CDR3 sequence is CASRAPTTGANVLTF. In DNA, the CDR3 is TGCGCCAGCAGGGCCCCCACGACTGGGGCCAACGTCCTGACTTTC.

This clonotype was counted a few times. The gene calls are TRBV28 and TRBJ2-6, with D perhaps matching TRBD2 (5 bases). The ends were cut back, 4 bases at V and 3 bases at J, with 10 bases in the middle. The length of the CDR3 is 15 residues. CDR1 MDHEN and CDR2 SYDVKM come from the germline V gene. The CDR3: CASSSGLFGANVLTF. CDR3 nucleotide sequence: TGTGCCAGCAGTTCCGGACTTTTTGGGGCCAACGTCCTGACTTTC.

This sequence joins TRBV29-1 and TRBJ1-2, with TRBD1 matching 8 bases. The CDR3 totals 15 residues. Germline loops: CDR1 SQVTM, CDR2 ANQGSEA. Trimming at V came to 7 bases and at J to 0 bases, leaving 10 bases not matched to a gene. CDR3: CSASDRGQANYGYTF. The CDR3 nucleotides read TGCAGCGCTTCCGACAGGGGCCAAGCTAACTATGGCTACACCTTC. Based on the CDR3 plus reference TRBV29-1 and TRBJ1-2, the full variable domain is SAVISQKPSRDICQRGTSLTIQCQVDSQVTMMFWYRQQPGQSLTLIATANQGSEATYESGFVIDKFPISRPNLTFSTLTVSNMSPEDSSIYLCSASDRGQANYGYTFGSGTRLTVV.

This clonotype was counted only a few times. V is TRBV6-1 and J is TRBJ1-1, with unresolved D. In germline, CDR1 is MNHNS, CDR2 SASEGT. Trimming left V 3 bases short and J 9 bases short, with 14 bases between. The CDR3 consists of 13 residues. CDR3 DNA: TGTGCCAGCAGTGAGCCCGAGGTTTATAAAGCTTTCTTT. Its translation: CASSEPEVYKAFF.

This clonotype was detected only a few times. This chain links TRBV28 with TRBJ1-1; 11 bases agree with TRBD1. Germline-derived CDR1 and CDR2 are MDHEN and SYDVKM. V lost 5 bases to trimming and J lost 4 bases; unmatched junction nucleotides: 6. This CDR3 has 15 amino acids. The CDR3 sequence: CASSPPGQGGTEAFF. As DNA, the CDR3 is TGTGCCAGCAGTCCCCCGGGACAGGGGGGCACTGAAGCTTTCTTT.

This clonotype was seen only a few times. Since the CDR3 does not end with the conserved phenylalanine or tryptophan, this likely comes from a read error. The limits of the CDR3 on the DNA are not certain, so only TCRdb's listed CDR3 is given. V is TRBV28 and J is TRBJ2-7; the table's D call, TRBD1, was not checked against the DNA. Germline values: CDR1 MDHEN, CDR2 SYDVKM. The CDR3 contains 12 residues when both ends are counted. The CDR3: CASSSPGSLIRR.

The sample holds a few counts of this clonotype. The genes are TRBV6-5 and TRBJ1-5; possibly TRBD1 for D (5 bases). Germline lookup yields CDR1 MNHEY and CDR2 SVGAGI. The CDR3 is made up of 13 amino acids. The V gene lost 5 bases and the J gene lost 7 bases, with 12 bases spanning the gap. CDR3 nucleotide sequence: TGTGCCAGCAGTCTACAGGAAAAGCAGCCCCAGCATTTT. It translates to CASSLQEKQPQHF.